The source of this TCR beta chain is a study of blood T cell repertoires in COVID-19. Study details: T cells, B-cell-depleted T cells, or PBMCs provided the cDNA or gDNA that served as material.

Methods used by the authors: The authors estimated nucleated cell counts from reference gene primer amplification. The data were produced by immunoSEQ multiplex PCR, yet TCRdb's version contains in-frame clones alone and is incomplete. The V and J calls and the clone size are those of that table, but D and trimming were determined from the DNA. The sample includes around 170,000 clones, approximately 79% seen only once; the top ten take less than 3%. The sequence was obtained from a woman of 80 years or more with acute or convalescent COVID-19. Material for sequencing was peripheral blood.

CDR3 bases: TGTGCCAGCAGTCGAGAGGGACAGGGAACGTCAGATACGCAGTATTTT. Protein: CASSREGQGTSDTQYF. The chain employs TRBV2 and TRBJ2-3; 9 bases are a match to TRBD1. Germline lookup yields CDR1 SNHLY and CDR2 FYNNEI. V trimming: 5 bases; J trimming: 4 bases; junction bases outside the gene matches: 10. The CDR3 is 16 amino acids.